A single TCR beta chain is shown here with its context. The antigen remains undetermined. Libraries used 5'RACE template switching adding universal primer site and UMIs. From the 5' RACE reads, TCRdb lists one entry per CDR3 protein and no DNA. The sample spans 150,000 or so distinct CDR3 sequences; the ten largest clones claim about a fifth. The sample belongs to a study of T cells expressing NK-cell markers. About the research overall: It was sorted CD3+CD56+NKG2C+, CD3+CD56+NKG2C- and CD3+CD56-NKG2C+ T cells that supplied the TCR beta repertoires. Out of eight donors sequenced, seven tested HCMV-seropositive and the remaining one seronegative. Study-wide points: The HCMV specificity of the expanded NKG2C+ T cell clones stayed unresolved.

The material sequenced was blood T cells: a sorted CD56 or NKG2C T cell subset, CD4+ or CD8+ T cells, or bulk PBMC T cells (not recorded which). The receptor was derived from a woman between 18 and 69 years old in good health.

The CDR3 here is CASSPRTSGGVSIEQFF. V gene TRBV5-1 combines with J gene TRBJ2-1; the D call from TCRdb, TRBD2, cannot be confirmed without DNA. CDR1 SGHRS and CDR2 YFSETQ come from the germline V gene. The CDR3 totals 17 residues.